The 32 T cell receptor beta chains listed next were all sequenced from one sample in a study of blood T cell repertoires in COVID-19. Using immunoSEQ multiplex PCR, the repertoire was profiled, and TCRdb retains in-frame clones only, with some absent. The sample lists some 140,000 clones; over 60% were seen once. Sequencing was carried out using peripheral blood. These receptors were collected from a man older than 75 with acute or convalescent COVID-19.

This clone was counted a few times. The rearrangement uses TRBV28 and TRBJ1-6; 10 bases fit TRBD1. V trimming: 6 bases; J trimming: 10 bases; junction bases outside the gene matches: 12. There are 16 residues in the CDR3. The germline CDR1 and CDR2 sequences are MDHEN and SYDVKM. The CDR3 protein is CASSPRGQGIGSPLHF. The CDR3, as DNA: TGTGCCAGCAGCCCAAGGGGACAGGGGATAGGGTCACCCCTCCACTTT.

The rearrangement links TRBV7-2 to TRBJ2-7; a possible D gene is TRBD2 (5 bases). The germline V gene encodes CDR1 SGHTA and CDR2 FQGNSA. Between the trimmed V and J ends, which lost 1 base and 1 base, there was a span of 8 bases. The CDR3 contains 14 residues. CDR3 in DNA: TGTGCCAGCAGCTTAGAAGCGGATTCCTACGAGCAGTACTTC. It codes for CASSLEADSYEQYF.

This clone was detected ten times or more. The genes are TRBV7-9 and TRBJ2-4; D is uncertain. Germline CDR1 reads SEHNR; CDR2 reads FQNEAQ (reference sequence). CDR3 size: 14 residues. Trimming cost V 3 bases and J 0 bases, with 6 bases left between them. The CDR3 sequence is CASSLSIAKNIQYF. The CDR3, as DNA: TGTGCCAGCAGCTTGAGTATAGCCAAAAACATTCAGTACTTC. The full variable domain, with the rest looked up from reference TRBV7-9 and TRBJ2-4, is DTGVSQNPRHKITKRGQNVTFRCDPISEHNRLYWYRQTLGQGPEFLTYFQNEAQLEKSRLLSDRFSAERPKGSFSTLEIQRTEQGDSAMYLCASSLSIAKNIQYFGAGTRLSVL.

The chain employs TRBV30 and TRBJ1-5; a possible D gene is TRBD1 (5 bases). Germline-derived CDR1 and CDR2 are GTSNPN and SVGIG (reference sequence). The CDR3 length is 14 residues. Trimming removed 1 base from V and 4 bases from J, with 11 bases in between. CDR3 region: CAWSEGIVNQPQHF. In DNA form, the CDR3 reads TGTGCCTGGAGTGAGGGGATCGTAAATCAGCCCCAGCATTTT. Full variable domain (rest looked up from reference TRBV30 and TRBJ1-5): SQTIHQWPATLVQPVGSPLSLECTVEGTSNPNLYWYRQAAGRGLQLLFYSVGIGQISSEVPQNLSASRPQDRQFILSSKKLLLSDSGFYLCAWSEGIVNQPQHFGDGTRLSIL.

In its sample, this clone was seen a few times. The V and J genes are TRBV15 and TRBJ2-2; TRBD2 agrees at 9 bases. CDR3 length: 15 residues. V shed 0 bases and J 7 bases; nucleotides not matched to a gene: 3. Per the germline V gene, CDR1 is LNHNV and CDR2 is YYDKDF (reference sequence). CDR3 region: CATSRESGGNGELFF. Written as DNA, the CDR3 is TGTGCCACCAGCAGAGAAAGCGGGGGGAACGGGGAGCTGTTTTTT.

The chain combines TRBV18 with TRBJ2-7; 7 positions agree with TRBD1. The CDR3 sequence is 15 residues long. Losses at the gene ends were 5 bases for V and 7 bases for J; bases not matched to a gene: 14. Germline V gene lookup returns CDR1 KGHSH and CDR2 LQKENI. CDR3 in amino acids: CASSTTGAPLGEQYF. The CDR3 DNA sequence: TGTGCCAGCTCAACCACAGGGGCCCCTTTGGGGGAGCAGTACTTC.

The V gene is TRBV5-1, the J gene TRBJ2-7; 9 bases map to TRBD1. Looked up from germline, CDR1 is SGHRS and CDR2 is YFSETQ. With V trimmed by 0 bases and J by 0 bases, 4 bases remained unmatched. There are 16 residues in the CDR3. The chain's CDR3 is CASSLEGTGSSYEQYF. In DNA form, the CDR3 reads TGCGCCAGCAGCTTGGAAGGGACAGGGAGCTCCTACGAGCAGTACTTC.

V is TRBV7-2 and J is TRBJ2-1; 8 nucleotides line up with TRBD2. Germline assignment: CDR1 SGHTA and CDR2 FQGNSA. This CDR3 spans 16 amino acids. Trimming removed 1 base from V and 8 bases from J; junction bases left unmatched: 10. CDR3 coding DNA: TGTGCCAGCAGCTTAGAGTGGCTAACTAGCGGCCATGAGCAGTTCTTC. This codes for CASSLEWLTSGHEQFF. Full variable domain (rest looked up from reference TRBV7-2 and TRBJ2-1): GAGVSQSPSNKVTEKGKDVELRCDPISGHTALYWYRQSLGQGLEFLIYFQGNSAPDKSGLPSDRFSAERTGGSVSTLTIQRTQQEDSAVYLCASSLEWLTSGHEQFFGPGTRLTVL.

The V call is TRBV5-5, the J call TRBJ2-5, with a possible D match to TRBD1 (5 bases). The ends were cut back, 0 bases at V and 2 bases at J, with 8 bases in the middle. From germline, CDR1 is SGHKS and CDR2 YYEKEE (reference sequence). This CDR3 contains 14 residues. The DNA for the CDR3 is TGTGCCAGCAGCTTGGGGAAGGGGCAAGAGACCCAGTACTTC. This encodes CASSLGKGQETQYF.

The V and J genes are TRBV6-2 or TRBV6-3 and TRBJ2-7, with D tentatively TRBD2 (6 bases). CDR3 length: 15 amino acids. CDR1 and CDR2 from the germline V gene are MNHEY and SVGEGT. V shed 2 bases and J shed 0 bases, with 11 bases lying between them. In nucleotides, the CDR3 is TGTGCCAGCAGTTACAACCGGGGGACCTCCTACGAGCAGTACTTC. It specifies CASSYNRGTSYEQYF.

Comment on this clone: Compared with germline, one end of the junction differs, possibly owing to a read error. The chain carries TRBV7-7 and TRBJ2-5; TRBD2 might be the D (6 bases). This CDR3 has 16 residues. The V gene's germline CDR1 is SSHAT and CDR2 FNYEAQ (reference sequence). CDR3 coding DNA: TGTGCTAGCAGCTTAGGTGCGGGATTGGGCCAAGAGACCCAGTACTTC. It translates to CASSLGAGLGQETQYF.

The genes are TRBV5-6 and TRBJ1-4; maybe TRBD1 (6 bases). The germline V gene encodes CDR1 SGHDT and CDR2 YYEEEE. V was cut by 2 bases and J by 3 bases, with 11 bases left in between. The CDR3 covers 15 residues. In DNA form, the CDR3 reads TGTGCCAGCAGCTTTTGGACAGCGCCTAATGAAAAACTGTTTTTT. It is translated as CASSFWTAPNEKLFF.

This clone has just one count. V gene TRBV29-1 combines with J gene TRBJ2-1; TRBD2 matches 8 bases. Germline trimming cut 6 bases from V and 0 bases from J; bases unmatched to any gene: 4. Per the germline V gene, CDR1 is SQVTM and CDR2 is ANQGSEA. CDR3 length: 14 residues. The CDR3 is CSVAGGYSYNEQFF. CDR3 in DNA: TGCAGCGTGGCGGGGGGATACTCCTACAATGAGCAGTTCTTC.

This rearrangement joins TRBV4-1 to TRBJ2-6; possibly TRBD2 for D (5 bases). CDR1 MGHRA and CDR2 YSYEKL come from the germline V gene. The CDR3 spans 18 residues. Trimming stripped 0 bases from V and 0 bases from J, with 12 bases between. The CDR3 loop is CASSQDAGRDSGANVLTF. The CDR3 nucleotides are TGCGCCAGCAGCCAAGATGCCGGACGGGACTCTGGGGCCAACGTCCTGACTTTC.

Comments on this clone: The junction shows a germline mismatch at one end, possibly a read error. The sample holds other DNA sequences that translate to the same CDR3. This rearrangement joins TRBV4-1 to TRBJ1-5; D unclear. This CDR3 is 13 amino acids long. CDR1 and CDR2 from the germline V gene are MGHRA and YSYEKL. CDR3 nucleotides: TGTGCCAGCAGCCGCCGACAAGATCAGCCCCAGCATTTT. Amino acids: CASSRRQDQPQHF.

CDR3 residues: CASSGQTGADTEAFF. CDR3 in DNA: TGTGCCAGCAGCGGACAGACGGGCGCAGACACTGAAGCTTTCTTT. V usage is TRBV11-3 and J usage is TRBJ1-1; D is possibly TRBD1 (6 bases). V lost 5 bases and J 3 bases, leaving 16 bases between the germline ends. The germline CDR1 and CDR2 sequences are SGHNT and YENEEA. The CDR3 has 15 amino acids.

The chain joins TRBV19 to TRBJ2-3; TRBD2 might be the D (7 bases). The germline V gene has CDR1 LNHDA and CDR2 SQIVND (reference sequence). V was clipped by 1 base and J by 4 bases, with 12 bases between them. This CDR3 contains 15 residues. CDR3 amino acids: CASSIGGAGADTQYF. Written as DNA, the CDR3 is TGTGCCAGTAGTATAGGGGGGGCGGGGGCAGATACGCAGTATTTT.

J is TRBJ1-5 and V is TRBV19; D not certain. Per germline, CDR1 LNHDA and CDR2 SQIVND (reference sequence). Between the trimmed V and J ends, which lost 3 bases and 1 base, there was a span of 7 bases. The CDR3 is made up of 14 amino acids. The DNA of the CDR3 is TGTGCCAGTAGTATCCGGGGAAGCAATCAGCCCCAGCATTTT. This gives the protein CASSIRGSNQPQHF.

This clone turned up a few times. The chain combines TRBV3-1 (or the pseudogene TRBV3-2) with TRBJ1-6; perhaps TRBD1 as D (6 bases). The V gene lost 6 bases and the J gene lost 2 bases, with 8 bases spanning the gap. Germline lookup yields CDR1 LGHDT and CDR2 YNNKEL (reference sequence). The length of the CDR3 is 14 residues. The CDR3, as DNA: TGTGCCAGCAGGGCAGGGGCCTATAATTCACCCCTCCACTTT. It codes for CASRAGAYNSPLHF.

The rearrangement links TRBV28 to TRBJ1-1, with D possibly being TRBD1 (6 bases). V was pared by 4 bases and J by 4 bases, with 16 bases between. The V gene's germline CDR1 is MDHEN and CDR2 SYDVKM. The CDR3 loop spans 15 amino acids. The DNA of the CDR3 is TGTGCCAGCAGTTCTCCAGGGGCCTCGGGCACTGAAGCTTTCTTT. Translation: CASSSPGASGTEAFF.

The CDR3: CASSHSEVSNQPQHF. For the CDR3, the DNA is TGTGCCAGCAGCCACAGCGAAGTCAGCAATCAGCCCCAGCATTTT. The genes are TRBV3-1 (or the pseudogene TRBV3-2) and TRBJ1-5; D is undetermined. The length of the CDR3 is 15 residues. Germline CDR1 and CDR2: LGHDT and YNNKEL (reference sequence). Trimming took off 3 bases at V and 1 base at J, with 10 bases between the two ends.

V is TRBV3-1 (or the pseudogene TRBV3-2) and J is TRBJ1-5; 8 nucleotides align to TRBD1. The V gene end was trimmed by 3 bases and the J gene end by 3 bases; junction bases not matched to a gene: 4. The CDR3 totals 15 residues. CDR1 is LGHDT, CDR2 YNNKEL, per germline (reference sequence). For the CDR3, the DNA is TGTGCCAGCAGCCAGGACAGGGACCCCAATCAGCCCCAGCATTTT. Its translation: CASSQDRDPNQPQHF.

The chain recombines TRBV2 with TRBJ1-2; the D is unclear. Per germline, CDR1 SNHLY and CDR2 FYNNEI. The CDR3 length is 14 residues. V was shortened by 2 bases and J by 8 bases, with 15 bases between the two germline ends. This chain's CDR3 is CASSELGRGSGYTF. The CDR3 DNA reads TGTGCCAGCAGTGAACTGGGGAGAGGGAGCGGCTACACCTTC.

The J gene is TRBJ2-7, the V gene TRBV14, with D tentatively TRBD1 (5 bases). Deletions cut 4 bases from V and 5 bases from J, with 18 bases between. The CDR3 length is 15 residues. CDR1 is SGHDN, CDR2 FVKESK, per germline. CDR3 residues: CASSRVGQGFHEQYF. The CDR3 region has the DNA TGTGCCAGCAGCCGGGTGGGGCAGGGCTTCCACGAGCAGTACTTC.

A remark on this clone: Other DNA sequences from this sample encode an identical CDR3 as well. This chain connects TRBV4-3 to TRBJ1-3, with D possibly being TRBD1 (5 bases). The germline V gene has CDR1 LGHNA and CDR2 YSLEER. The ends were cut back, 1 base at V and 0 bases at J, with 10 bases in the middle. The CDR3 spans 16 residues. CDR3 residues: CASSQARRGSGNTIYF. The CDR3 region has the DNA TGCGCCAGCAGCCAAGCCCGAAGGGGCTCTGGAAACACCATATATTTT.

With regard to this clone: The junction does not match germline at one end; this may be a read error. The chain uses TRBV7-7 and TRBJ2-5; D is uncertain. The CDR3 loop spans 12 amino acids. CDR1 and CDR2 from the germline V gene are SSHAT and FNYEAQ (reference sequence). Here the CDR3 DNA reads TGTGCTAGCAGCCCCCTCCCCGAGACCCAGTACTTC. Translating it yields CASSPLPETQYF.

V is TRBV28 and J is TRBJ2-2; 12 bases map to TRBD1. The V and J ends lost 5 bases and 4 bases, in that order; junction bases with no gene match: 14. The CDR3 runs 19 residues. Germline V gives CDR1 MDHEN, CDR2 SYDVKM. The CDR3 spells CASSAGTGGRLKVTGELFF. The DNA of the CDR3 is TGTGCCAGCAGTGCCGGGACAGGGGGCCGGCTGAAGGTCACCGGGGAGCTGTTTTTT.

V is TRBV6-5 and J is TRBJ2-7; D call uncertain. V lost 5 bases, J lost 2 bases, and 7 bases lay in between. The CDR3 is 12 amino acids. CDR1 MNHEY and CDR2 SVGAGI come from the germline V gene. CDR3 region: CASSPRPYEQYF. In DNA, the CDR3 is TGTGCCAGCAGTCCCCGTCCCTACGAGCAGTACTTC.

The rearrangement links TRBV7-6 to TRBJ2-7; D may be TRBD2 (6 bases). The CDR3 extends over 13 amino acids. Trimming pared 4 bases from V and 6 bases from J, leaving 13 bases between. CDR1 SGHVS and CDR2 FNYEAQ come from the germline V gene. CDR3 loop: CASSSMTRGEQYF. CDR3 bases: TGTGCCAGCAGCTCCATGACTAGGGGCGAGCAGTACTTC.

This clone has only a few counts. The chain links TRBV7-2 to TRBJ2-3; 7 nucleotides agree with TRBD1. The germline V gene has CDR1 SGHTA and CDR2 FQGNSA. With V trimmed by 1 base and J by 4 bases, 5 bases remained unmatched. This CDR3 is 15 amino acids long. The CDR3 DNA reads TGTGCCAGCAGCTTAGGACAGGGCCAACCAGATACGCAGTATTTT. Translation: CASSLGQGQPDTQYF.

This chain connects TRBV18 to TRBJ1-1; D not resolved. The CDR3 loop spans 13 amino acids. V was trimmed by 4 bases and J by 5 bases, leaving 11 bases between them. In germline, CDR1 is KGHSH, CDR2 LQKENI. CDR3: CASSQGVGTEAFF. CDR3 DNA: TGTGCCAGCTCACAGGGAGTTGGGACTGAAGCTTTCTTT. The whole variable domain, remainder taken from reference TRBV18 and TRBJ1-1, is NAGVMQNPRHLVRRRGQEARLRCSPMKGHSHVYWYRQLPEEGLKFMVYLQKENIIDESGMPKERFSAEFPKEGPSILRIQQVVRGDSAAYFCASSQGVGTEAFFGQGTRLTVV.

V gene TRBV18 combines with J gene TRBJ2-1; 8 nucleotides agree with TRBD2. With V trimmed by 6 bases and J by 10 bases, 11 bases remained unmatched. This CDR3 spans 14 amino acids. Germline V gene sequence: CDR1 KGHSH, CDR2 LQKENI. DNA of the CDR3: TGTGCCAGCTCGCAATATAGCGGGGAGAGAGAGCAGTTCTTC. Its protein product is CASSQYSGEREQFF.